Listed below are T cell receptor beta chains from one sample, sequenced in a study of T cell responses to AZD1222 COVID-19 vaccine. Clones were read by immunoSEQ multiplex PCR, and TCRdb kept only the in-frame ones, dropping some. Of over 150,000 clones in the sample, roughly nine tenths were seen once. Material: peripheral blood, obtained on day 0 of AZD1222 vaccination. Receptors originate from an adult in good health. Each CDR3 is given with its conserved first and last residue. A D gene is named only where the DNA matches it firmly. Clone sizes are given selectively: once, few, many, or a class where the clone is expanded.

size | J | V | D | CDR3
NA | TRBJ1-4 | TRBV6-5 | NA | CASMKQDATNEKLFF
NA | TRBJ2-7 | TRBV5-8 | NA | CASSLGGGRKSYEQYF
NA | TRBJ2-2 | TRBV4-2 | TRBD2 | CASSQIAGEYTGELFF
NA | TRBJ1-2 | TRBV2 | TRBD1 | CASQWDRGFNGYTF
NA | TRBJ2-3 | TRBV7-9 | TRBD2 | CASSLGSGSGTDTQYF
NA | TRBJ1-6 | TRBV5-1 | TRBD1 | CASSSGTGTNSPLHF
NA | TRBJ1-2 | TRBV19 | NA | CASRSWGIVTANYGYTF
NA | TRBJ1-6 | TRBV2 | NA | CASIRNYNSPLHF
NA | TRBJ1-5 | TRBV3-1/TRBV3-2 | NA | CASSRAAGNQPQHF
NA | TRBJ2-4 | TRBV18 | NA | CASSAIAKNIQYF
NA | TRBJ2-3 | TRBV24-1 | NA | CATSDLSGPLDTQYF
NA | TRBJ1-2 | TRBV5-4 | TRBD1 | CASSLSLGGFGYTF
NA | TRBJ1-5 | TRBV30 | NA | CAWSTGSNQPQHF
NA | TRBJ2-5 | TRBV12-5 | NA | CASGTGSEGQETQYF
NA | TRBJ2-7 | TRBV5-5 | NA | CASSLLHGLGEQYF
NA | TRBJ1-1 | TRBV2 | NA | CASRIDRPNTEAFF
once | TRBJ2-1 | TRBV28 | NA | CASSSWTLKGNEQFF
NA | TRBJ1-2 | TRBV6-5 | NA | CASGKTSRINYGYTF
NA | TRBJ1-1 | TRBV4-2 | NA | CASSQVRGLNTEAFF
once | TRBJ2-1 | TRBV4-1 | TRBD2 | CASSQALTSGFYNEQFF
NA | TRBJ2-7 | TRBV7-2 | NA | CASSLGGFSYEQYF
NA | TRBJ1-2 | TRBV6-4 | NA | CASSENRDYGYTF
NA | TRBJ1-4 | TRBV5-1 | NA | CASSLGDTGKLFF
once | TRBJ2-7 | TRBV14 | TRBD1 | CASSQGRVQGYEQYF
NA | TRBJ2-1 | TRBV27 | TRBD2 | CASSLYPAGPRDEQFF
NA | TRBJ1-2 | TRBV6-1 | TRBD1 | CASTGGTGMGGYTF
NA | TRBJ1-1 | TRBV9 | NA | CASSPGGGTEAFF
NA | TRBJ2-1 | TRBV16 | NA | CASSQPPSGADEQFF
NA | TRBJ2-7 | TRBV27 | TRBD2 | CASSFVSGSRYEQYF
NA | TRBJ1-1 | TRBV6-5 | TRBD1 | CASRRDRVGTEAFF
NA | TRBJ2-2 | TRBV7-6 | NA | CASSRLYDGSTGELFF
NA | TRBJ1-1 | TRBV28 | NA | CASSPPHGRGSGSEAFF
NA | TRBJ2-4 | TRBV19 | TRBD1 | CASSRRQGKNIQYF
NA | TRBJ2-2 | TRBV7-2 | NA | CASSPPGVRGTGELFF
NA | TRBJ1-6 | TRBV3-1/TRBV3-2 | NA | CASSQDLPSPLHF
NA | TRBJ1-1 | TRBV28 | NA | CASSLATGGSRAFF
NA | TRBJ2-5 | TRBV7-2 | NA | CASSRLWGETQYF
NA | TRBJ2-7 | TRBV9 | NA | CASSARTTGSHEQYF
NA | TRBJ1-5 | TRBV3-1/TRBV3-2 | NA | CASSSGTGTYSNQPQHF
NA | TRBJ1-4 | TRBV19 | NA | CASSIGERDKLFF
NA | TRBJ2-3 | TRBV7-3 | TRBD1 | CASSYGTGITDTQYF